This entry features one TCR beta chain sequence. Its antigen remains unidentified. The sample comes from a study of post-analysis software for immune sequencing data. Study-level background: Patients had relapsing-remitting, secondary progressive or progressive-relapsing multiple sclerosis; some lacked subtype. Findings and limits, study-wide: Five TRBV segments, TRBV5-6, TRBV5-1 and TRBV20-1 among them, were found more frequent in patients than controls. Controls significantly exceeded multiple sclerosis patients in normalized Chao1 diversity.

Researchers reported that TCR beta cDNA libraries carried unique molecular identifiers. TCRdb ran MiXCR on the PCR reads and lists one entry per CDR3 protein. The data hold 160,000 or so distinct CDR3 sequences, with roughly 40% observed a single time. The CDR3 loop spans 17 amino acids. Germline values: CDR1 SEHNR, CDR2 FQNEAQ (reference sequence). This TCR came from a girl aged 5 to 17 with multiple sclerosis. V usage is TRBV7-9 and J usage is TRBJ2-7; 11 nucleotides match TRBD1. The DNA matches TRBJ2-5 better at its end, which makes the J call doubtful. The sample in question was blood, obtained after autologous hematopoietic stem cell transplantation. The CDR3 DNA reads as TGTGCCAGCAGCTCGCGGACAGGGGGCGGCCTATCGGAGACCCAGTACTTC. This codes for CASSSRTGGGLSETQYF.